Below, 21 T cell receptor beta chains from the same sample are listed, as sequenced in a study of cytomegalovirus exposure and HLA in healthy donors. The table came from immunoSEQ multiplex PCR; TCRdb's copy has only in-frame clones and leaves some out. The table shows about 120,000 clones, with roughly 90% occurring only once. Sequenced sample: PBMCs. Receptors originate from a woman aged 18-29 years in good health and CMV-seropositive.

CDR3 in amino acids: CSVGGGLAGNYNEQFF. In DNA, the CDR3 is TGCAGCGTTGGTGGGGGGCTAGCGGGGAACTACAATGAGCAGTTCTTC. J is TRBJ2-1 and V is TRBV29-1; 9 bases fit TRBD2. Unmatched junction bases numbered 10, after V lost 4 bases and J lost 3 bases. The V gene's germline CDR1 is SQVTM and CDR2 ANQGSEA. The CDR3 covers 16 residues.

The rearrangement joins TRBV11-2 to TRBJ2-1, with 7 bases fitting TRBD2. The CDR3 covers 13 residues. J gave up 8 bases and V 10 bases, and 11 bases lay outside the gene matches. Looked up from germline, CDR1 is SGHAT and CDR2 is FQNNGV. CDR3: CATRREGLHEQFF. The CDR3 DNA follows: TGTGCCACGAGAAGGGAGGGGCTCCATGAGCAGTTCTTC.

The chain joins TRBV15 to TRBJ1-2; 8 nucleotides align to TRBD1. Germline V lookup: CDR1 LNHNV, CDR2 YYDKDF (reference sequence). The J segment lost 4 bases and the V segment lost 5 bases, leaving 6 bases of the junction unmatched. The length of the CDR3 is 14 residues. CDR3 loop: CATSRTGQGYGYTF. The CDR3 DNA follows: TGTGCCACCAGCCGTACAGGACAGGGCTATGGCTACACCTTC.

The chain employs TRBV7-2 and TRBJ2-1; TRBD2 matches at 14 bases. The CDR3 runs to 14 residues. After removal of 4 bases from V and 9 bases from J, the junction contained 2 bases not matched to a gene. From germline, CDR1 is SGHTA and CDR2 FQGNSA. CDR3 protein: CASSSGLAGVEQFF. In DNA form, the CDR3 reads TGTGCCAGCAGCTCGGGACTAGCGGGAGTTGAGCAGTTCTTC.

The chain combines TRBV6-4 with TRBJ2-6; D is possibly TRBD2 (6 bases). The CDR3 runs to 16 residues. Trimming cost V 9 bases and J 0 bases, with 15 bases left between them. Germline CDR1 is MRHNA and CDR2 is SNTAGT. The CDR3: CARARDSHSGANVLTF. CDR3 nucleotide sequence: TGTGCCAGGGCACGGGACTCCCACTCTGGGGCCAACGTCCTGACTTTC.

This clone has only a few counts. This sequence joins TRBV10-2 and TRBJ1-1; tentative D call: TRBD1 (6 bases). Trimming removed 0 bases at V and 5 bases at J, with 10 bases between. This CDR3 is built from 14 residues. Germline lookup yields CDR1 WSHSY and CDR2 SAAADI. CDR3 coding DNA: TGCGCCAGCAGTGAGTCGAGGGGGTTGACTGAAGCTTTCTTT. This encodes CASSESRGLTEAFF.

The gene calls are TRBV6-6 and TRBJ2-1; TRBD2 aligns across 11 bases. CDR1 is MNHNY and CDR2 is SVGAGI in the germline V gene (reference sequence). V shed 7 bases, J shed 7 bases, and the junction held 3 bases outside the gene matches. This CDR3 is built from 13 residues. The CDR3 nucleotides are TGTGCCAGCACAGGACTAGCGGGTAATGAGCAGTTCTTC. Its protein is CASTGLAGNEQFF.

The rearrangement links TRBV5-6 to TRBJ1-6; D possibly corresponds to TRBD1 (6 bases). This CDR3 is 15 amino acids long. The V end was cut by 3 bases, the J end by 5 bases, with 12 bases between. Germline lookup yields CDR1 SGHDT and CDR2 YYEEEE. In nucleotides, the CDR3 is TGTGCCAGCAGCTCGACGGGACACCATAATTCACCCCTCCACTTT. It is translated as CASSSTGHHNSPLHF.

J is TRBJ1-5 and V is TRBV19; 8 bases fit TRBD1. The CDR3 contains 16 residues. With V trimmed by 1 base and J by 3 bases, 5 bases remained unmatched. CDR1 and CDR2 from the germline V gene are LNHDA and SQIVND (reference sequence). This CDR3 reads CASSIGADRDNQPQHF. The CDR3 coding sequence is TGTGCCAGTAGTATAGGAGCGGACAGGGACAATCAGCCCCAGCATTTT.

V gene TRBV2 combines with J gene TRBJ2-1, with 8 positions matching TRBD2. CDR1 and CDR2 (germline): SNHLY, FYNNEI. With V trimmed by 2 bases and J by 3 bases, 9 bases remained unmatched. The CDR3 is 17 residues long. The CDR3 bases are TGTGCCAGCAGTGAACCCCGGCTAGCGGGCGGCTACAATGAGCAGTTCTTC. It is translated as CASSEPRLAGGYNEQFF.

This sequence joins TRBV11-2 and TRBJ2-1; 15 bases map to TRBD2. J gave up 9 bases and V 1 base, and 4 bases lay outside the gene matches. Germline V gene data show CDR1 as SGHAT and CDR2 as FQNNGV. The CDR3 extends over 16 amino acids. CDR3 coding DNA: TGTGCCAGCAGCTTAGTGGGACTAGCGGGAGGTGGTGAGCAGTTCTTC. It specifies CASSLVGLAGGGEQFF.

This chain links TRBV9 with TRBJ2-2; D gene unclear. Trimming pared 0 bases from V and 3 bases from J, leaving 6 bases between. CDR1 is SGDLS, CDR2 YYNGEE, per germline. There are 14 residues in the CDR3. CDR3 loop: CASSVETYTGELFF. The CDR3 DNA follows: TGTGCCAGCAGCGTAGAAACATACACCGGGGAGCTGTTTTTT.

This sequence joins TRBV7-2 and TRBJ2-2, with 8 nucleotides matching TRBD1. CDR3 length equals 15 residues. V dropped 4 bases and J dropped 0; count of bases not matched to a gene: 1. Germline values: CDR1 SGHTA, CDR2 FQGNSA. CDR3 sequence (DNA): TGTGCCAGCAGCTGGGGACAGGCGAACACCGGGGAGCTGTTTTTT. This translates into CASSWGQANTGELFF.

The V call is TRBV7-2, the J call TRBJ2-1; 11 bases are shared with TRBD2. Germline assignment: CDR1 SGHTA and CDR2 FQGNSA. The V segment lost 2 bases and the J segment 10 bases; nucleotides outside the gene matches: 7. The CDR3 is 15 amino acids. CDR3 sequence reads: CASSLSTSGGSEQFF. CDR3 coding DNA: TGTGCCAGCAGCTTAAGCACTAGCGGGGGTAGCGAGCAGTTCTTC.

J is TRBJ2-3 and V is TRBV9; D may be TRBD1 (5 bases). There are 16 residues in the CDR3. V was clipped by 0 bases and J by 4 bases, with 15 bases between them. From germline, CDR1 is SGDLS and CDR2 YYNGEE. The CDR3 DNA sequence: TGTGCCAGCAGCGTAGATGGGCAGGGTCGGGCAGATACGCAGTATTTT. It is translated as CASSVDGQGRADTQYF. Drawing the rest from reference TRBV9 and TRBJ2-3, the complete variable domain is DSGVTQTPKHLITATGQRVTLRCSPRSGDLSVYWYQQSLDQGLQFLIQYYNGEERAKGNILERFSAQQFPDLHSELNLSSLELGDSALYFCASSVDGQGRADTQYFGPGTRLTVL.

The rearrangement links TRBV6-5 to TRBJ2-1; 7 bases match TRBD2. V lost 6 bases, J lost 3 bases, and 8 bases stayed unmatched. Germline-derived CDR1 and CDR2 are MNHEY and SVGAGI. This CDR3 comprises 15 residues. The CDR3 protein is CASSSPGRYYNEQFF. CDR3 DNA: TGTGCCAGCAGCTCCCCCGGGAGGTACTACAATGAGCAGTTCTTC.

The rearrangement uses TRBV6-1 and TRBJ2-3; 9 bases align to TRBD2. Germline-derived CDR1 and CDR2 are MNHNS and SASEGT. The V gene end was trimmed by 4 bases and the J gene end by 3 bases; junction bases not matched to a gene: 11. CDR3 length: 17 amino acids. The CDR3 sequence is CASSGPLAGLLTDTQYF. The CDR3 coding sequence is TGTGCCAGCAGTGGACCCCTAGCGGGGCTTCTTACAGATACGCAGTATTTT.

The chain is built from TRBV6-5 and TRBJ2-7, with 7 nucleotides matching TRBD2. The CDR3 contains 14 residues. After removal of 5 bases from V and 0 bases from J, the junction contained 4 bases not matched to a gene. Germline CDR1 MNHEY, CDR2 SVGAGI. The CDR3 loop is CASSEGGRSYEQYF. In nucleotides, the CDR3 is TGTGCCAGCAGTGAGGGAGGGCGCTCCTACGAGCAGTACTTC.

This clone was detected only once. The chain carries TRBV18 and TRBJ2-7; 9 bases are a match to TRBD1. CDR3 length: 14 residues. V gave up 6 bases and J gave up 2 bases; unmatched junction bases: 5. Germline lookup yields CDR1 KGHSH and CDR2 LQKENI. This chain's CDR3 is CASSRGQGTYEQYF. Written as DNA, the CDR3 is TGTGCCAGCTCGCGCGGACAGGGGACCTACGAGCAGTACTTC.

The genes are TRBV6-5 and TRBJ2-1; perhaps TRBD1 as D (5 bases). V lost 8 bases to trimming and J lost 6 bases, with 11 bases between them. The CDR3 spans 12 residues. CDR1 is MNHEY, CDR2 SVGAGI, per germline. The DNA of the CDR3 is TGTGCCAGCCGCGACAGCCCCAATGAGCAGTTCTTC. Translating it yields CASRDSPNEQFF.

This clone was observed once. The chain carries TRBV27 and TRBJ2-7, with a weak D call TRBD2 (5 bases). The CDR3 is 15 amino acids. Germline lookup yields CDR1 MNHEY and CDR2 SMNVEV (reference sequence). Between the trimmed V and J ends, which lost 5 bases and 5 bases, there was a span of 19 bases. This CDR3 is CASSRGAAPGHEQYF. The CDR3 nucleotides are TGTGCCAGCAGTCGGGGAGCGGCCCCAGGCCACGAGCAGTACTTC.